This T cell receptor (beta chain) was captured by sequencing in a study of monozygotic twins with inflammatory bowel disease (dated by TCRdb to about 2019). About the investigation overall: The full study comprised 28 monozygotic twin pairs: nine German pairs (four IBD-concordant, five IBD-discordant) and 19 IBD-discordant Danish pairs. The search for disease-associated traits relied mainly on comparing, within discordant pairs, IBD patients with their genetically identical healthy co-twins. Each individual had, on average, about 151 000 unique TCRalpha sequences and 181 000 unique TCRbeta sequences available for analysis. What the authors observed across the whole study: Different T cell subtypes could not be distinguished in the analysis. Fewer clonotypes were shared with other individuals by IBD patients than by healthy twins, most markedly in patients showing signs of disease activity. No difference in repertoire similarity was observed between concordant and discordant twins, possibly owing to limited statistical power. Background noise and inter-individual variability may have been introduced into the repertoires by the differing immunosuppressive treatments among patients. IBD patients had lower TCRbeta repertoire diversity, measured by the inverse Simpson index, than their healthy co-twins. The results gave no support for a single strong signal or clonotype linked to IBD.

Of note for this clonotype: This receptor's antigen is unknown.

Library preparation used 5' RACE. For each TCR library, 3,000 to 4,000 ng of total RNA was used. For each sample, cDNA was synthesized in eight separate reactions using SMARTScribe reverse transcriptase. During cDNA synthesis, unique molecular identifiers containing a 6-nucleotide sample barcode were introduced by template switching. TCRalpha and TCRbeta cDNA was amplified in two nested PCRs of approximately 17 and 9 cycles, and bead purification was carried out after each PCR. Before amplification, the cDNA was both treated with uracil DNA-glycosylase and purified with the QIAquick PCR purification kit. The second PCR was the step at which Illumina TruSeq-compatible adapters and sample-specific barcodes were added. TapeStation and Qubit were used to check library quality and concentration, and 4.5 to 6.5 ng of each library was pooled. The pooled libraries were sequenced with 2 x 100 bp reads and custom sequencing primers on an Illumina HiSeq2500 single-index Rapid Run. For the original study's pipeline: MiGEC version 1.2.6 was used for UMI-based consensus assembly, which corrected PCR and sequencing errors. V(D)J alignment, clonotype assembly and CDR3 extraction were performed with MiXCR version 2.1.1. Gene usage, clonotype sharing and MAIT/NKT TCR abundance were normalised by analysing the top 1000, 10 000 and 20 000 clonotypes per sample. After downsampling to 27 000 UMIs, diversity was calculated as the inverse Simpson index using the vegan R package. Statistical testing used paired Mann-Whitney U tests on the discordant twin pairs and applied Benjamini-Hochberg correction for multiple testing. Reprocessed by TCRdb, the reads give a single entry per CDR3 protein sequence, without DNA. None of the V and J calls come from the authors' own analysis; TCRdb made them. This sample's clone table shows about 210,000 distinct CDR3 sequences. Jointly, the top ten make up 1.5% to 2% of the sample.

From each donor, a roughly 2.7 ml peripheral blood sample was collected into PAXgene tubes and kept at -80 degrees C. Total RNA was isolated from whole blood with the PAXgene blood miRNA kit on an automated QIAcube, without T cell sorting. Deep TCRalpha and TCRbeta repertoire profiling with unique molecular barcoding was performed on peripheral blood of monozygotic twin pairs concordant or discordant for inflammatory bowel disease. Smoking habits were recorded for all twin pairs, and each individual was classified as a current, former or never smoker. CDR3 length: 13 amino acids, cysteine to phenylalanine. DNA for this receptor is not on file. CDR1 and CDR2 were assigned from the germline V gene as KGHDR and SFDVKD.

This clonotype was sampled from a human donor with ulcerative colitis or Crohn's disease, or a healthy co-twin of an affected twin (not recorded which). The rearrangement joined TRBV24-1 to TRBJ2-3; TCRdb's D gene call, TRBD1, goes unchecked for lack of DNA. What was sequenced was blood. The CDR3 protein is CATREDNGDTQYF.